Listed below are T cell receptor beta chains from one sample, sequenced in a study of shared clonotypes between healthy human individuals. The repertoire was sequenced with immunoSEQ multiplex PCR; TCRdb's copy has only in-frame clones and lacks some. The data hold roughly 2 million clones, with roughly 94% observed a single time. What was sequenced was naive CD4+ T cells sorted from blood. The receptors stem from a man aged 18-30 years in good health. CDR3s include the opening cysteine and the closing phenylalanine or tryptophan. Each record gives: CDR3 protein, CDR3 DNA, V gene, clone size, J gene, D gene. The D gene is left open where the match is weak. Clone size is shown for a subset of rows, as once, few, many or a class of expanded clone.

CDR3 protein: CASSQEFYEQYF; CDR3 DNA: TGTGCCAGCAGCCAAGAATTTTACGAGCAGTACTTC; V gene: TRBV14; clone size: NA; J gene: TRBJ2-7; D gene: NA
CDR3 protein: CASSSLAGGPETQYF; CDR3 DNA: TGTGCCAGCAGCTCCCTAGCGGGAGGGCCAGAGACCCAGTACTTC; V gene: TRBV7-2; clone size: NA; J gene: TRBJ2-5; D gene: TRBD2
CDR3 protein: CASGRSGESYEQYF; CDR3 DNA: TGTGCTAGTGGTAGATCAGGGGAATCCTACGAGCAGTACTTC; V gene: TRBV12-5; clone size: NA; J gene: TRBJ2-7; D gene: NA
CDR3 protein: CASQRQGARGELFF; CDR3 DNA: TGTGCCAGTCAGAGACAGGGGGCGCGCGGGGAGCTGTTTTTT; V gene: TRBV2; clone size: NA; J gene: TRBJ2-2; D gene: TRBD1
CDR3 protein: CASSRDRGNHEQYF; CDR3 DNA: TGTGCCAGCAGCAGGGACAGGGGGAACCACGAGCAGTACTTC; V gene: TRBV7-2; clone size: NA; J gene: TRBJ2-7; D gene: TRBD1
CDR3 protein: CASSGLVGSEQYF; CDR3 DNA: TGTGCCAGCTCAGGGCTAGTTGGGTCCGAGCAGTACTTC; V gene: TRBV18; clone size: NA; J gene: TRBJ2-7; D gene: NA
CDR3 protein: CASSFGTNQETQYF; CDR3 DNA: TGTGCCAGCAGCTTCGGGACTAACCAAGAGACCCAGTACTTC; V gene: TRBV5-6; clone size: NA; J gene: TRBJ2-5; D gene: TRBD2
CDR3 protein: CASRRADNQPQHF; CDR3 DNA: TGTGCCAGCAGAAGGGCGGACAATCAGCCCCAGCATTTT; V gene: TRBV6-5; clone size: NA; J gene: TRBJ1-5; D gene: NA
CDR3 protein: CSARGEETQYF; CDR3 DNA: TGCAGTGCTAGAGGAGAGGAGACCCAGTACTTC; V gene: TRBV20-1; clone size: NA; J gene: TRBJ2-5; D gene: NA
CDR3 protein: CASSLVTSANQETQYF; CDR3 DNA: TGCGCCAGCAGCCTCGTGACTAGCGCCAACCAAGAGACCCAGTACTTC; V gene: TRBV7-9; clone size: NA; J gene: TRBJ2-5; D gene: TRBD2
CDR3 protein: CASSGERDTEAFF; CDR3 DNA: TGCGCCAGCAGCGGTGAGAGGGACACTGAAGCTTTCTTT; V gene: TRBV5-1; clone size: NA; J gene: TRBJ1-1; D gene: NA
CDR3 protein: CASSVEPGETQYF; CDR3 DNA: TGTGCCAGCAGCGTAGAGCCCGGAGAGACCCAGTACTTC; V gene: TRBV9; clone size: NA; J gene: TRBJ2-5; D gene: NA
CDR3 protein: CASTARDRGPGASPLHF; CDR3 DNA: TGTGCCAGTACCGCACGCGATCGGGGTCCGGGGGCTTCACCCCTCCACTTT; V gene: TRBV19; clone size: NA; J gene: TRBJ1-6; D gene: NA
CDR3 protein: CASRQGLGGYTF; CDR3 DNA: TGTGCCAGCAGACAGGGATTGGGTGGCTACACCTTC; V gene: TRBV6-1; clone size: NA; J gene: TRBJ1-2; D gene: NA
CDR3 protein: CASRYLAGDAYEQYF; CDR3 DNA: TGTGCCAGCAGATACCTAGCGGGGGACGCCTACGAGCAGTACTTC; V gene: TRBV6-6; clone size: NA; J gene: TRBJ2-7; D gene: TRBD2
CDR3 protein: CASSLQGVISGNTIYF; CDR3 DNA: TGCGCCAGCAGCTTACAGGGGGTTATCTCTGGAAACACCATATATTTT; V gene: TRBV5-1; clone size: once; J gene: TRBJ1-3; D gene: TRBD1
CDR3 protein: CAISVSVNEKLFF; CDR3 DNA: TGTGCCATCAGTGTGTCCGTTAATGAAAAACTGTTTTTT; V gene: TRBV10-3; clone size: NA; J gene: TRBJ1-4; D gene: NA
CDR3 protein: CASSHHGAGGRNEQFF; CDR3 DNA: TGCGCCAGCAGCCACCATGGAGCGGGAGGGAGGAATGAGCAGTTCTTC; V gene: TRBV4-1; clone size: NA; J gene: TRBJ2-1; D gene: TRBD2
CDR3 protein: CASSDYSNQPQHF; CDR3 DNA: TGTGCCAGCAGCGATTATAGCAATCAGCCCCAGCATTTT; V gene: TRBV6-1; clone size: NA; J gene: TRBJ1-5; D gene: NA
CDR3 protein: CASSLAGDYGYTF; CDR3 DNA: TGTGCCAGCAGCTTGGCAGGGGATTATGGCTACACCTTC; V gene: TRBV5-6; clone size: once; J gene: TRBJ1-2; D gene: NA
CDR3 protein: CASSLASMLEEQYF; CDR3 DNA: TGTGCCAGCAGCTTGGCTAGCATGCTCGAGGAGCAGTACTTC; V gene: TRBV5-4; clone size: once; J gene: TRBJ2-7; D gene: NA
CDR3 protein: CASSFGTSDNSPLHF; CDR3 DNA: TGTGCCAGCAGCTTTGGGACGTCCGACAATTCACCCCTCCACTTT; V gene: TRBV5-4; clone size: once; J gene: TRBJ1-6; D gene: NA
CDR3 protein: CASSLGLMNTEAFF; CDR3 DNA: TGTGCCAGCAGCTTAGGACTTATGAACACTGAAGCTTTCTTT; V gene: TRBV7-2; clone size: NA; J gene: TRBJ1-1; D gene: NA
CDR3 protein: CASGTESYEQYF; CDR3 DNA: TGCGCCAGCGGGACAGAATCCTACGAGCAGTACTTC; V gene: TRBV5-1; clone size: NA; J gene: TRBJ2-7; D gene: TRBD1
CDR3 protein: CASMSLAKNIQYF; CDR3 DNA: TGTGCCAGCATGTCCCTAGCCAAAAACATTCAGTACTTC; V gene: TRBV2; clone size: NA; J gene: TRBJ2-4; D gene: NA
CDR3 protein: CASSSGHKNTGELFF; CDR3 DNA: TGTGCCAGCAGTTCGGGACATAAGAACACCGGGGAGCTGTTTTTT; V gene: TRBV7-6; clone size: NA; J gene: TRBJ2-2; D gene: NA
CDR3 protein: CASSRDQPSNEKLFF; CDR3 DNA: TGTGCCAGCAGCCGAGACCAACCTTCTAATGAAAAACTGTTTTTT; V gene: TRBV28; clone size: once; J gene: TRBJ1-4; D gene: NA
CDR3 protein: CASSYLGLAYTGELFF; CDR3 DNA: TGTGCCAGCAGTTACTTGGGGCTAGCCTACACCGGGGAGCTGTTTTTT; V gene: TRBV6-6; clone size: few; J gene: TRBJ2-2; D gene: NA
CDR3 protein: CASSPGVGGNQPQHF; CDR3 DNA: TGTGCCAGCTCACCAGGGGTAGGGGGCAATCAGCCCCAGCATTTT; V gene: TRBV18; clone size: NA; J gene: TRBJ1-5; D gene: NA
CDR3 protein: CASSLKDSNQPQHF; CDR3 DNA: TGTGCCAGCAGTTTAAAAGATAGCAATCAGCCCCAGCATTTT; V gene: TRBV27; clone size: NA; J gene: TRBJ1-5; D gene: NA
CDR3 protein: CASSFGLAGGTGELFF; CDR3 DNA: TGTGCCAGCTCCTTTGGCCTAGCGGGAGGTACCGGGGAGCTGTTTTTT; V gene: TRBV7-2; clone size: NA; J gene: TRBJ2-2; D gene: TRBD2
CDR3 protein: CASSPSHTDTQYF; CDR3 DNA: TGTGCCAGCAGCCCCTCTCACACAGATACGCAGTATTTT; V gene: TRBV11-3; clone size: NA; J gene: TRBJ2-3; D gene: NA
CDR3 protein: CASSLDRVYEKLFF; CDR3 DNA: TGTGCCAGCAGTCTGGATAGGGTCTACGAAAAACTGTTTTTT; V gene: TRBV5-5; clone size: once; J gene: TRBJ1-4; D gene: NA
CDR3 protein: CASSSSGRELFF; CDR3 DNA: NA; V gene: TRBV27; clone size: NA; J gene: TRBJ2-2; D gene: NA
CDR3 protein: CASSLAPGQGRYGYTF; CDR3 DNA: TGCGCCAGCAGCTTGGCCCCGGGACAGGGTCGGTATGGCTACACCTTC; V gene: TRBV5-1; clone size: NA; J gene: TRBJ1-2; D gene: TRBD1
CDR3 protein: CASSPGLVYEQYF; CDR3 DNA: TGTGCTAGCAGTCCCGGACTTGTCTACGAGCAGTACTTC; V gene: TRBV7-7; clone size: NA; J gene: TRBJ2-7; D gene: NA
CDR3 protein: CASSGQSGDTQYF; CDR3 DNA: TGTGCCAGCAGTGGCCAGTCCGGCGATACGCAGTATTTT; V gene: TRBV6-4; clone size: NA; J gene: TRBJ2-3; D gene: NA
CDR3 protein: CASSPVGNTGELFF; CDR3 DNA: TGTGCTAGCAGCCCCGTGGGGAACACCGGGGAGCTGTTTTTT; V gene: TRBV7-7; clone size: once; J gene: TRBJ2-2; D gene: NA
CDR3 protein: CSVEGQGNTEAFF; CDR3 DNA: TGCAGCGTTGAAGGGCAGGGGAACACTGAAGCTTTCTTT; V gene: TRBV29-1; clone size: NA; J gene: TRBJ1-1; D gene: NA
CDR3 protein: CASSPNSGANVLTF; CDR3 DNA: TGCGCCAGCAGCCCTAACTCTGGGGCCAACGTCCTGACTTTC; V gene: TRBV5-1; clone size: NA; J gene: TRBJ2-6; D gene: NA
CDR3 protein: CASSPDRESTDTQYF; CDR3 DNA: TGTGCCAGCAGTCCCGACAGGGAAAGCACAGATACGCAGTATTTT; V gene: TRBV28; clone size: once; J gene: TRBJ2-3; D gene: TRBD1
CDR3 protein: CASSYWDGVKETQYF; CDR3 DNA: TGTGCCAGCAGTTATTGGGACGGTGTTAAAGAGACCCAGTACTTC; V gene: TRBV6-5; clone size: NA; J gene: TRBJ2-5; D gene: NA
CDR3 protein: CAIMGDGFYGYTF; CDR3 DNA: TGTGCCATCATGGGGGACGGATTTTATGGCTACACCTTC; V gene: TRBV10-3; clone size: NA; J gene: TRBJ1-2; D gene: NA
CDR3 protein: CASSQSTGEWDIQYF; CDR3 DNA: TGCGCCAGCAGCCAATCTACAGGGGAATGGGACATTCAGTACTTC; V gene: TRBV4-3; clone size: once; J gene: TRBJ2-4; D gene: TRBD1